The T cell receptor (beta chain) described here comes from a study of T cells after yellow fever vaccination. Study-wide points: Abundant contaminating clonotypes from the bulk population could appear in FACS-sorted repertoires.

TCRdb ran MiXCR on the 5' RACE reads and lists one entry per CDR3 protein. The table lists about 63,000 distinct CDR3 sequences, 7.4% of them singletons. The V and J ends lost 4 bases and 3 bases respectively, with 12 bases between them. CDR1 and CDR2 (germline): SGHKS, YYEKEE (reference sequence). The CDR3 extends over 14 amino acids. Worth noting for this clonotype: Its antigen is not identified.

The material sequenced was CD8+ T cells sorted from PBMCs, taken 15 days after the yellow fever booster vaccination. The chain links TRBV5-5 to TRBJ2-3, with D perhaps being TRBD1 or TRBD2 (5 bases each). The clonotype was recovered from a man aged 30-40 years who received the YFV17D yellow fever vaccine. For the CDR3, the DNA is TGTGCCAGCAGCCGCGGGTGGGGGACAGATACGCAGTATTTT. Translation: CASSRGWGTDTQYF.